The 28 T cell receptor beta chains listed next were all sequenced from one sample in a study of CD8 T cells in Susac syndrome. An amount of RNA that ranged from about 0.45 to 1 ug was reverse transcribed with random hexamers. TCRdb called the immunoSEQ multiplex PCR reads again in MiXCR, with one record for every CDR3 protein. The sample gives 69,000 or so distinct CDR3 sequences, approximately 95% of which show up once; about 0.22% is in the top ten. The sequenced sample consisted of CD8+ T cells from PBMCs. The receptor set was obtained from a human donor in good health.

J is TRBJ2-1 and V is TRBV4-3; D possibly corresponds to TRBD2 (5 bases). Germline CDR1 LGHNA, CDR2 YSLEER. The CDR3 covers 16 residues. V was shortened by 1 base and J by 1 base, with 11 bases between the two germline ends. This chain's CDR3 is CASSQAERRSYNEQFF. The CDR3 DNA reads as TGCGCCAGCAGCCAAGCGGAGCGGAGGTCCTACAATGAGCAGTTCTTC.

The V and J genes are TRBV4-1 and TRBJ1-6, with TRBD1 as a possible D gene (6 bases). Germline CDR1 and CDR2: MGHRA and YSYEKL. The CDR3 runs 14 residues. Trimming shortened V by 4 bases and J by 7 bases, and 11 bases separated the two germline ends. The CDR3 reads CASSPPQGNSPLHF. The CDR3 nucleotides read TGCGCCAGCAGCCCCCCGCAGGGGAATTCACCCCTCCACTTT.

V is TRBV4-1 and J is TRBJ2-3, with a possible D match to TRBD1 (5 bases). The CDR3 has 15 amino acids. Trimming cost V 2 bases and J 1 base, with 10 bases left between them. In germline, CDR1 is MGHRA, CDR2 YSYEKL. The CDR3: CASSQLQQGTDTQYF. The CDR3, as DNA: TGCGCCAGCAGCCAACTGCAACAGGGCACAGATACGCAGTATTTT.

The chain couples TRBV4-1 to TRBJ1-2, with D perhaps TRBD1 (6 bases). This CDR3 is built from 14 residues. Germline values: CDR1 MGHRA, CDR2 YSYEKL. The ends were cut back, 5 bases at V and 4 bases at J, with 14 bases in the middle. The CDR3 sequence is CASSSRDTVYGYTF. In DNA form, the CDR3 reads TGCGCCAGCAGCTCCCGGGACACCGTCTATGGCTACACCTTC.

The chain uses TRBV27 and TRBJ2-7; D is possibly TRBD1 or TRBD2 (5 bases each). Germline V gives CDR1 MNHEY, CDR2 SMNVEV (reference sequence). This CDR3 comprises 16 residues. V lost 8 bases to trimming and J lost 0 bases, with 20 bases between them. CDR3 DNA: TGTGCCAGCGGCCCCGGGGCTCTTCCTAGCTCCTACGAGCAGTACGTC. Translation gives CASGPGALPSSYEQYV.

The CDR3 here is CASSQASKGFNQPQHF. DNA of the CDR3: TGTGCCAGCAGTCAAGCCAGTAAGGGGTTCAATCAGCCCCAGCATTTT. J is TRBJ1-5 and V is TRBV7-9, with D perhaps matching TRBD1 (5 bases). There are 16 residues in the CDR3. Looked up from germline, CDR1 is SEHNR and CDR2 is FQNEAQ (reference sequence). Trimming shortened V by 6 bases and J by 3 bases, and 18 bases separated the two germline ends.

V is TRBV28 and J is TRBJ1-4; D remains ambiguous. Germline CDR1 is MDHEN and CDR2 is SYDVKM. V was trimmed by 3 bases and J by 7 bases, leaving 9 bases between them. The CDR3 consists of 13 residues. The CDR3 reads CASSFGRSEKLFF. The CDR3 region has the DNA TGTGCCAGCAGTTTCGGACGGAGTGAAAAACTGTTTTTT.

V gene TRBV9 combines with J gene TRBJ2-3; D gene ambiguous. There are 17 residues in the CDR3. V was shortened by 0 bases and J by 2 bases, with 16 bases between the two germline ends. CDR1 is SGDLS and CDR2 is YYNGEE in the germline V gene. Here the CDR3 reads CASSVENENQPTDTQYF. DNA for the CDR3: TGTGCCAGCAGCGTAGAAAACGAGAACCAACCCACAGATACGCAGTATTTT.

The rearrangement links TRBV19 to TRBJ1-1; no definite D call. The ends were cut back, 3 bases at V and 3 bases at J, with 8 bases in the middle. Germline assignment: CDR1 LNHDA and CDR2 SQIVND (reference sequence). CDR3 length equals 13 residues. CDR3 sequence: CASSIGKYTEAFF. For the CDR3, the DNA is TGTGCCAGTAGTATTGGAAAGTACACTGAAGCTTTCTTT.

V is TRBV29-1 and J is TRBJ1-2; TRBD1 might be the D (5 bases). This CDR3 spans 13 amino acids. The V gene's germline CDR1 is SQVTM and CDR2 ANQGSEA. The V end was cut by 2 bases, the J end by 2 bases, with 9 bases between. The CDR3 DNA is TGCAGCGTTGAACAGGGAGGGAACTATGGCTACACCTTC. Its translation is CSVEQGGNYGYTF. Variable domain in full (rest from reference TRBV29-1 and TRBJ1-2): SAVISQKPSRDICQRGTSLTIQCQVDSQVTMMFWYRQQPGQSLTLIATANQGSEATYESGFVIDKFPISRPNLTFSTLTVSNMSPEDSSIYLCSVEQGGNYGYTFGSGTRLTVV.

V gene TRBV7-6 combines with J gene TRBJ1-3, with D unclear. The germline V gene has CDR1 SGHVS and CDR2 FNYEAQ. The CDR3 consists of 15 residues. Trimming took off 1 base at V and 4 bases at J, with 11 bases between the two ends. The CDR3 sequence is CASSLVSGFGNTIYF. Written as DNA, the CDR3 is TGTGCCAGCAGCTTAGTGAGTGGGTTCGGAAACACCATATATTTT. Full variable domain (missing parts from reference TRBV7-6 and TRBJ1-3): GAGVSQSPRYKVTKRGQDVALRCDPISGHVSLYWYRQALGQGPEFLTYFNYEAQQDKSGLPNDRFSAERPEGSISTLTIQRTEQRDSAMYRCASSLVSGFGNTIYFGEGSWLTVV.

This clonotype occurred once. The J gene is TRBJ2-3, the V gene TRBV24-1, with 8 bases fitting TRBD1. Germline V lookup: CDR1 KGHDR, CDR2 SFDVKD. With V trimmed by 7 bases and J by 6 bases, 8 bases remained unmatched. The CDR3 runs 14 residues. CDR3 sequence reads: CATRETGGGDTQYF. Here the CDR3 DNA reads TGTGCCACCAGGGAAACAGGGGGTGGTGATACGCAGTATTTT.

About this clonotype: One end of the junction fails to match germline, which may point to a read error. The chain joins TRBV4-1 to TRBJ2-7; 8 bases are shared with TRBD1. The CDR3 sequence is 13 residues long. CDR1 is MGHRA and CDR2 is YSYEKL in the germline V gene. The CDR3 loop reads CATSPDRANEQYF. The CDR3 DNA reads as TGCGCCACCAGCCCGGACAGGGCAAATGAGCAGTACTTC.

This clonotype was seen a single time. This chain connects TRBV19 to TRBJ1-2; a weak D match, TRBD1 (5 bases). Germline V gene lookup returns CDR1 LNHDA and CDR2 SQIVND (reference sequence). Between the trimmed V and J ends, which lost 4 bases and 7 bases, there was a span of 13 bases. The CDR3 is 13 amino acids. CDR3 in amino acids: CASSNWGAGGYTF. CDR3 sequence (DNA): TGTGCCAGTAGTAATTGGGGCGCAGGTGGCTACACCTTC.

V usage is TRBV9 and J usage is TRBJ2-5; 9 positions match TRBD1. Germline loops: CDR1 SGDLS, CDR2 YYNGEE. The CDR3 is 13 residues long. V was clipped by 3 bases and J by 5 bases; unmatched bases: 2. The CDR3 DNA sequence: TGTGCCAGCAGCGCAGGACAGGGGGAGACCCAGTACTTC. Translating it yields CASSAGQGETQYF.

The J gene is TRBJ2-4, the V gene TRBV12-3 or TRBV12-4; D uncertain. This CDR3 has 14 amino acids. Trimming removed 3 bases from V and 6 bases from J, with 12 bases in between. In nucleotides, the CDR3 is TGTGCCAGCAGTTTTTTAGGTTTAAGAAACATTCAGTACTTC. It codes for CASSFLGLRNIQYF.

The rearrangement links TRBV5-1 to TRBJ2-7, with 8 bases lining up with TRBD1. This CDR3 spans 14 amino acids. V lost 4 bases and J lost 3; bases outside the gene matches: 6. Germline loops: CDR1 SGHRS, CDR2 YFSETQ. In DNA form, the CDR3 reads TGCGCCAGCAGCCCCGGGACAGGATACTACGAGCAGTACGTC. Amino acids: CASSPGTGYYEQYV.

This CDR3 reads CASSWANTEAFF. CDR3 sequence (DNA): TGTGCCAGCAGCTGGGCGAACACTGAAGCTTTCTTT. V usage is TRBV6-2 or TRBV6-3 and J usage is TRBJ1-1; D remains unclear. Trimming shortened V by 6 bases and J by 1 base, and 6 bases separated the two germline ends. In germline, CDR1 is MNHEY, CDR2 SVGEGT. The CDR3 has 12 amino acids.

This chain connects TRBV6-5 to TRBJ2-2; 8 bases are shared with TRBD1. CDR1 is MNHEY and CDR2 is SVGAGI in the germline V gene. Trimming cost V 0 bases and J 4 bases; bases outside gene matches: 7. This CDR3 has 17 amino acids. CDR3 sequence reads: CASSYSSSGGSTGELFF. CDR3 DNA: TGTGCCAGCAGTTACTCGAGTTCAGGGGGCTCCACCGGGGAGCTGTTTTTT.

The chain links TRBV5-1 to TRBJ1-2; D perhaps matches TRBD1 (6 bases). V lost 0 bases, J lost 2 bases, and 11 bases lay in between. Germline V CDR1 and CDR2: SGHRS, YFSETQ. The CDR3 is 15 residues long. CDR3 amino acids: CASSLATGANYGYTF. The DNA for the CDR3 is TGCGCCAGCAGCTTGGCCACGGGGGCGAACTATGGCTACACCTTC.

V gene TRBV29-1 combines with J gene TRBJ1-2; D remains unclear. V shed 7 bases and J shed 4 bases, with 22 bases lying between them. This CDR3 comprises 15 residues. The germline V gene has CDR1 SQVTM and CDR2 ANQGSEA. The CDR3 DNA is TGCAGCGCCTCGATCCGGGAGCCCGGGTCCTATGGCTACACCTTC. Translation: CSASIREPGSYGYTF.

The V gene is TRBV12-3 or TRBV12-4, the J gene TRBJ2-5, with a possible D match to TRBD2 (6 bases). The ends were cut back, 6 bases at V and 1 base at J, with 12 bases in the middle. There are 14 residues in the CDR3. CDR3 nucleotide sequence: TGTGCCAGCAGGGCGGGGACCGTCCAAGAGACCCAGTACTTC. Residues: CASRAGTVQETQYF.

The chain has TRBV5-6 and TRBJ2-7; possibly TRBD1 or TRBD2 for D (5 bases each). Germline V lookup: CDR1 SGHDT, CDR2 YYEEEE. This CDR3 is 14 amino acids long. V dropped 3 bases and J dropped 2 bases, with 12 bases sitting between them. This CDR3 reads CASSYGTQTYEQYV. The CDR3 DNA reads TGTGCCAGCAGCTACGGGACGCAGACCTACGAGCAGTACGTC.

The V and J genes are TRBV4-3 and TRBJ2-7; 7 bases are shared with TRBD1. CDR3 length: 14 amino acids. Germline V gene sequence: CDR1 LGHNA, CDR2 YSLEER. After removal of 2 bases from V and 2 bases from J, the junction contained 3 bases not matched to a gene. CDR3 bases: TGCGCCAGCAGCCAACAACAGGGGCCCTACGAGCAGTACGTC. It translates to CASSQQQGPYEQYV.

The chain couples TRBV19 to TRBJ2-2, with TRBD2 matching 7 bases. This CDR3 is built from 14 residues. V shed 3 bases and J 7 bases; nucleotides not matched to a gene: 5. Germline V gives CDR1 LNHDA, CDR2 SQIVND (reference sequence). CDR3 sequence reads: CASSIPGRGGELFF. The CDR3 DNA reads as TGTGCCAGTAGTATTCCAGGGAGGGGCGGGGAGCTGTTTTTT.

The J gene is TRBJ1-2, the V gene TRBV19, with D unresolved. V was shortened by 3 bases and J by 8 bases, with 13 bases between the two germline ends. This CDR3 has 13 amino acids. CDR1 and CDR2 from the germline V gene are LNHDA and SQIVND (reference sequence). The CDR3 nucleotides are TGTGCCAGTAGTATCACGATCCAAGGCGGCTACACCTTC. This gives the protein CASSITIQGGYTF.

The chain is built from TRBV4-1 and TRBJ2-1, with a tentative D call TRBD2 (6 bases). The V gene lost 2 bases and the J gene lost 4 bases, with 12 bases spanning the gap. The CDR3 sequence is 15 residues long. In germline, CDR1 is MGHRA, CDR2 YSYEKL. The CDR3 DNA sequence: TGCGCCAGCAGCCAAATTCGGGCGGGGTACAATGAGCAGTTCTTC. Translation: CASSQIRAGYNEQFF.

This chain joins TRBV7-9 and TRBJ2-7; TRBD2 matches at 7 bases. CDR3 length equals 13 residues. V lost 0 bases and J lost 5; bases outside the gene matches: 1. Germline V CDR1 and CDR2: SEHNR, FQNEAQ (reference sequence). As DNA, the CDR3 is TGTGCCAGCAGCTTAGCAGCGGGGAACGAGCAGTACTTC. Translating it yields CASSLAAGNEQYF.